This T cell receptor (beta chain) was recovered during a study of T cells in Graves' hyperthyroidism and ophthalmopathy. As for the study in general: At the time of initial diagnosis and before any treatment, peripheral blood was collected. Study outcomes and limitations: Also found in blood were most expanded thyroid clonotypes above 0.001.

From RNA transcripts, TCR beta CDR3 regions were amplified. The HTBI set primed first-round TCR CDR3 RT-PCR. TCRdb redid the calling of the multiplex PCR reads with MiXCR, one entry per CDR3 protein. The sample contains hundreds of thousands of distinct CDR3 sequences, about 14% of which appear only once. The V end lost 4 bases, the J end lost 8 bases, and 11 bases lay between the germline ends. The length of the CDR3 is 12 residues. CDR1 is GTSNPN and CDR2 is SVGIG in the germline V gene (reference sequence). This clonotype occurred many times. Its antigen remains unknown. The TCR was taken from a middle-aged man with Graves' ophthalmopathy. The chain links TRBV30 to TRBJ1-4, with a tentative D call TRBD1 (5 bases). Specimen: blood. CDR3 in DNA: TGTGCCTGGAAATCGGGGGAAGAAAAACTGTTTTTT. Translated: CAWKSGEEKLFF.